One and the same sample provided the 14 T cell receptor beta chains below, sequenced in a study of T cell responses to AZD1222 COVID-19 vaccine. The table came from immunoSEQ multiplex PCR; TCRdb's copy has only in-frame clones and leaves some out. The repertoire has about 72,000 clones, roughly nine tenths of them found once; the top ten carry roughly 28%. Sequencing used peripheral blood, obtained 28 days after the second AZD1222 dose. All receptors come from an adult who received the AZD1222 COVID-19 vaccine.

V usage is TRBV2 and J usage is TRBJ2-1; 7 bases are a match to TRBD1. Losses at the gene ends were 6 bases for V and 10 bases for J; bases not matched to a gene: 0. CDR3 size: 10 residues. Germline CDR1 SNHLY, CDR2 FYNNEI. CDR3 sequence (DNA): TGTGCCAGCAGCAGGGGGGAGCAGTTCTTC. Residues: CASSRGEQFF.

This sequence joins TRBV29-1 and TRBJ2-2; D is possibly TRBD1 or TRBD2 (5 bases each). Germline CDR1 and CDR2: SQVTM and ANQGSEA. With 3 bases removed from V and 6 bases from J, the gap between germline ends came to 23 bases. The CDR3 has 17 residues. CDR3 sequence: CSVEVGFGTPRAGELFF. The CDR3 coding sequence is TGCAGCGTTGAGGTGGGGTTCGGGACCCCCCGGGCCGGGGAGCTGTTTTTT.

The CDR3 DNA reads as TGTGCCAGCAGTGAAGTGACAGTCTACAATGAGCAGTTCTTC. This encodes CASSEVTVYNEQFF. This chain connects TRBV6-1 to TRBJ2-1, with D maybe TRBD1 (5 bases). The germline gives CDR1 MNHNS, CDR2 SASEGT. V was pared by 1 base and J by 3 bases, with 7 bases between. CDR3 length: 14 residues.

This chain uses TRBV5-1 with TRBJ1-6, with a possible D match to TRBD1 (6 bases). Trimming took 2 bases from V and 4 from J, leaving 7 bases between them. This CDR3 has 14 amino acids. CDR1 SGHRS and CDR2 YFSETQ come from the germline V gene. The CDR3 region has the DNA TGCGCCAGCAGCTTCCAGGGGTATAATTCACCCCTCCACTTT. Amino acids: CASSFQGYNSPLHF.

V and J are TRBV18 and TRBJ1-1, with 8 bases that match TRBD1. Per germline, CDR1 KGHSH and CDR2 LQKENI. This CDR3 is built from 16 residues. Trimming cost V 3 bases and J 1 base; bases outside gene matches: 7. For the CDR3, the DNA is TGTGCCAGCTCACCGGGCAGGGGGCGGGAGAACACTGAAGCTTTCTTT. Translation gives CASSPGRGRENTEAFF.

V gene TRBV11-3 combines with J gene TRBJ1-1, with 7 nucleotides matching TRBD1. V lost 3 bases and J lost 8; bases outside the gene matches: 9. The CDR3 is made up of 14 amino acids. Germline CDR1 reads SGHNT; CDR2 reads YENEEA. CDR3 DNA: TGTGCCAGCAGCTTGGGACAGACTTTACAGGAAGCTTTCTTT. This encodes CASSLGQTLQEAFF.

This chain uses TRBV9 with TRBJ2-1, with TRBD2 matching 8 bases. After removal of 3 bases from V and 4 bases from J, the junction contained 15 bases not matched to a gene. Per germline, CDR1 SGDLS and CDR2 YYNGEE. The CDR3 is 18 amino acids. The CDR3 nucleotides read TGTGCCAGCAGCGCCGGACGTATAAGAACTAGCGGTTACAATGAGCAGTTCTTC. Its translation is CASSAGRIRTSGYNEQFF. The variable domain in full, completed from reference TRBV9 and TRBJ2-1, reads DSGVTQTPKHLITATGQRVTLRCSPRSGDLSVYWYQQSLDQGLQFLIQYYNGEERAKGNILERFSAQQFPDLHSELNLSSLELGDSALYFCASSAGRIRTSGYNEQFFGPGTRLTVL.

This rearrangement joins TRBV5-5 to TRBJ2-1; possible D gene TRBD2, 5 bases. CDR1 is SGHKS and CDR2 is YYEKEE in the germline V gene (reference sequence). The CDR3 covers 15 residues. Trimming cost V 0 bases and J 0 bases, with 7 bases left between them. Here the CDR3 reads CASSLEGSSYNEQFF. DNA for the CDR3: TGTGCCAGCAGCTTGGAAGGGAGCTCCTACAATGAGCAGTTCTTC.

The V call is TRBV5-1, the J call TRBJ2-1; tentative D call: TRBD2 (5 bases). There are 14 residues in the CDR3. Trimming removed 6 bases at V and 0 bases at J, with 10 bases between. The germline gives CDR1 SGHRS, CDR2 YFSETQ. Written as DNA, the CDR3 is TGCGCCAGCACAGCGGAAATCTCCTACAATGAGCAGTTCTTC. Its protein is CASTAEISYNEQFF.

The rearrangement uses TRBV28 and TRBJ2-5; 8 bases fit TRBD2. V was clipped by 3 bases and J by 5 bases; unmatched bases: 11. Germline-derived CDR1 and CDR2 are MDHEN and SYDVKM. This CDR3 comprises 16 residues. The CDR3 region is CASSLAGGPDRETQYF. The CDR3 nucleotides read TGTGCCAGCAGTTTGGCGGGAGGACCGGATCGGGAGACCCAGTACTTC. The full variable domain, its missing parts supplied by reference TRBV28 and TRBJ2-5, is DVKVTQSSRYLVKRTGEKVFLECVQDMDHENMFWYRQDPGLGLRLIYFSYDVKMKEKGDIPEGYSVSREKKERFSLILESASTNQTSMYLCASSLAGGPDRETQYFGPGTRLLVL.

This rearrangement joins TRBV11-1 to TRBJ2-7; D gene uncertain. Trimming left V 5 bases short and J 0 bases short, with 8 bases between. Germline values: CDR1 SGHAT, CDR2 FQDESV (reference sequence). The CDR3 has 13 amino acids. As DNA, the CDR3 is TGTGCCAGCAGCCCACAGAGCTCCTACGAGCAGTACTTC. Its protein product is CASSPQSSYEQYF.

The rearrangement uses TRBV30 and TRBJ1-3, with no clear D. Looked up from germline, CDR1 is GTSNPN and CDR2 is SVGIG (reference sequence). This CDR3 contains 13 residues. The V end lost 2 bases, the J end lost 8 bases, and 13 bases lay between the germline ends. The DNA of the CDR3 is TGTGCCTGGAGTCATCGAGTCGCGGACACCATATATTTT. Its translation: CAWSHRVADTIYF.

The CDR3 reads CASSPGTVIYF. The CDR3 bases are TGTGCCAGCAGTCCCGGGACGGTTATTTACTTC. V gene TRBV27 combines with J gene TRBJ2-7, with D perhaps given as TRBD1 or TRBD2 (5 bases each). Trimming pared 5 bases from V and 13 bases from J, leaving 15 bases between. Germline CDR1 reads MNHEY; CDR2 reads SMNVEV (reference sequence). CDR3 length equals 11 residues.

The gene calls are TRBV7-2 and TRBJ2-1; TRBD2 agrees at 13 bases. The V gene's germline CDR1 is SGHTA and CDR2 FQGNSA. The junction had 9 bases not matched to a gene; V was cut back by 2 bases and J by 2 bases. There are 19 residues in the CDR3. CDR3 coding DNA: TGTGCCAGCAGCTTAAGAACTAGCGGGAGGGTTGGGACCTACAATGAGCAGTTCTTC. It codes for CASSLRTSGRVGTYNEQFF.